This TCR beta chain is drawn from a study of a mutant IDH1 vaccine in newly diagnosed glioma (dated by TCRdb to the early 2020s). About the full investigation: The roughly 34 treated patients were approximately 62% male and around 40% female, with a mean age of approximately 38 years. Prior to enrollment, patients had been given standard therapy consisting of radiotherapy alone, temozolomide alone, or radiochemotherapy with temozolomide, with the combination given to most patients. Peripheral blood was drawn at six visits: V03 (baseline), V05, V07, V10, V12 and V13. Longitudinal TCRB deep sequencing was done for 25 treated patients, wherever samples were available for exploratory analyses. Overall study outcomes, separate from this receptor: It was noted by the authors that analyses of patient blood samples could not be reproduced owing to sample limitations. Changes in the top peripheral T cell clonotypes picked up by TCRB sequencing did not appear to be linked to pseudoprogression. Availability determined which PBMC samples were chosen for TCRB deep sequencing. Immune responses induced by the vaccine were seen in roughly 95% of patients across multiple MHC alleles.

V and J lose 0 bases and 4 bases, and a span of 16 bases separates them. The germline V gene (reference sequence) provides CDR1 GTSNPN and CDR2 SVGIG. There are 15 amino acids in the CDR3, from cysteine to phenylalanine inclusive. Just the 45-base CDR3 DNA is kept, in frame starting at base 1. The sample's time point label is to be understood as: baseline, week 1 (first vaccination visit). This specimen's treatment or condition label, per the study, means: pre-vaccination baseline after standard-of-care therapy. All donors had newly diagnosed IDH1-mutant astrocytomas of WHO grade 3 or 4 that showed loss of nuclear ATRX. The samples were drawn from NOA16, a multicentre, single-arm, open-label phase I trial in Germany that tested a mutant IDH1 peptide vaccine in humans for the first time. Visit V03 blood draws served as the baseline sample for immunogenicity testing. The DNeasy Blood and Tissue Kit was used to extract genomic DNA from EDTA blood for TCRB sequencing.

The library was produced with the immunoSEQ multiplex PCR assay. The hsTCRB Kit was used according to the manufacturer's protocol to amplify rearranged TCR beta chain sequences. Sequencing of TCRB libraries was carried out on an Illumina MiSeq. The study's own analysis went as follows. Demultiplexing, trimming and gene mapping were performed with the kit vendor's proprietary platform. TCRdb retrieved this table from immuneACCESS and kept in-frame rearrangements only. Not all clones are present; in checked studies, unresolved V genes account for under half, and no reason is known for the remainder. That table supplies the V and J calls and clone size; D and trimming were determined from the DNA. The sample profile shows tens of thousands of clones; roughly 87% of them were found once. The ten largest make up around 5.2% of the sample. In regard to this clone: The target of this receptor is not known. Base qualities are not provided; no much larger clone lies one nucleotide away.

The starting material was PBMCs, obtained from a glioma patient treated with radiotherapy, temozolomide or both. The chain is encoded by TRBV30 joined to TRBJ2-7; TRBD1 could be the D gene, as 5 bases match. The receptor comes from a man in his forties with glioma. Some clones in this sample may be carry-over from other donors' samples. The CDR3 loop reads CAWSVGAVAIYEQYF. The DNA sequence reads TGTGCCTGGAGTGTAGGGGCCGTAGCTATTTACGAGCAGTACTTC.